This T cell receptor (beta chain) was captured in a study of shared clonotypes between healthy human individuals. For the study at large: With ages of 18 to 49, the donors were a couple of women and three men.

TCRdb's table, derived via immunoSEQ multiplex PCR, lists solely in-frame clones and lacks some. The sample has almost 700,000 clones; 90% to 95% are singletons. CD45RO-negative, CCR7-positively selected cells formed the naive CD8 fraction, excluding terminally differentiated effector memory CD45RA+ cells. The CDR3 has 14 amino acids. Germline CDR1 and CDR2: SQVTM and ANQGSEA. J was trimmed by 3 bases and V by 6 bases; bases with no gene match: 9. This sequence joins TRBV29-1 and TRBJ2-5, with 8 bases identical to TRBD1. This clonotype was obtained from a young man in good health. Material for sequencing was naive CD8+ T cells sorted from blood. This chain's CDR3 is CSVAGQGSEETQYF. The CDR3 nucleotides are TGCAGCGTAGCCGGACAGGGAAGTGAAGAGACCCAGTACTTC.